What follows are 9 T cell receptor beta chains derived from one specimen sequenced in a study of tumor-infiltrating lymphocytes in primary liver carcinoma. The study co-extracted DNA and RNA from around 20-30 mg of unsorted bulk tissue. A primer matching the constant region was used to make TCR beta cDNA from 500 ng of total RNA. Generation of the TCR beta libraries relied on three nested multiplex PCR rounds using slightly modified ARM-PCR. With TRBV1-TRBV30 forward primers and a C-beta reverse primer, the first two PCR rounds were run for roughly 10 cycles each. A single record per CDR3 protein comes from TCRdb applying MiXCR to the multiplex PCR reads. The sample gives approximately 110,000 distinct CDR3 sequences, approximately 64% of which show up once; more than 7% is in the top ten. Sequencing used liver tumor tissue from sampling region 3. Sample subset: tumor region T3, left-lateral pole. These receptors originate from a woman aged 60-75 years with primary liver carcinoma and hepatitis B virus infection.

For this clonotype: The conserved phenylalanine or tryptophan is not found at the CDR3 terminus, so this likely reflects a read error. The genes are TRBV6-2 or TRBV6-3 and TRBJ1-1; no reliable D call. Germline V gene lookup returns CDR1 MNHEY and CDR2 SVGEGT. The V and J ends lost 4 bases and 10 bases respectively, with 13 bases between them. The CDR3 runs to 12 residues. CDR3 in amino acids: CASSLRRGTAFL. CDR3 in DNA: TGTGCCAGCAGTTTACGGAGAGGAACAGCTTTCCTT.

There are a few counts of this clonotype. The V and J genes are TRBV7-9 and TRBJ2-1; TRBD2 matches at 7 bases. The ends lost 4 bases at V and 4 bases at J; junction bases unmatched: 10. This CDR3 contains 16 residues. CDR1 and CDR2 from the germline V gene are SEHNR and FQNEAQ (reference sequence). This CDR3 reads CASSYISSGYYNEQFF. For the CDR3, the DNA is TGTGCCAGCAGCTATATATCTAGCGGCTATTACAATGAGCAGTTCTTC.

This sequence joins TRBV5-4 and TRBJ2-6; 12 positions match TRBD2. This CDR3 is 18 amino acids long. Germline V gene data show CDR1 as SGHNT and CDR2 as YYREEE (reference sequence). V trimming: 3 bases; J trimming: 2 bases; junction bases outside the gene matches: 6. The CDR3 loop reads CASSSGLAGGAGANVLTF. As DNA, the CDR3 is TGTGCCAGCAGCTCGGGCCTAGCGGGAGGGGCTGGGGCCAACGTCCTGACTTTC.

This clonotype came up many times. This chain uses TRBV12-3 or TRBV12-4 with TRBJ1-4; 9 nucleotides line up with TRBD1. CDR3 length: 17 amino acids. V gave up 5 bases and J gave up 3 bases; unmatched junction bases: 10. CDR3 bases: TGTGCCAGCAGTACCCGGGGGACAGGGAGATCTAATGAAAAACTGTTTTTT. Translating it yields CASSTRGTGRSNEKLFF.

Comments on this clonotype: Its ends do not fully match the called genes, so a read error is possible. The chain carries TRBV11-2 and TRBJ2-6; 7 bases match TRBD2. The CDR3 extends over 18 amino acids. The germline V gene has CDR1 SGHAT and CDR2 FQNNGV. CDR3 sequence: CANSSVLAPTSGANVLTF. The CDR3 nucleotides read TGTGCCAACAGCTCAGTACTAGCGCCGACCTCTGGTGCCAACGTCCTGACTTTC.

This sequence joins TRBV7-9 and TRBJ1-2; D call uncertain. CDR1 and CDR2 (germline): SEHNR, FQNEAQ (reference sequence). The CDR3 runs to 16 residues. V gave up 7 bases and J gave up 3 bases, with 21 bases separating them. CDR3 sequence reads: CASISPPGRGDYGYTF. Here the CDR3 DNA reads TGTGCCAGCATCTCCCCCCCTGGGAGAGGAGACTATGGCTACACCTTC.

The rearrangement links TRBV11-2 to TRBJ2-5; the D is unclear. Between the trimmed V and J ends, which lost 5 bases and 7 bases, there was a span of 11 bases. The V gene's germline CDR1 is SGHAT and CDR2 FQNNGV. The CDR3 has 12 amino acids. CDR3 amino acids: CASSLPYTTQYF. CDR3 sequence (DNA): TGTGCCAGCAGCCTCCCCTACACGACCCAGTACTTC. The variable domain in full, with the rest retrieved from reference TRBV11-2 and TRBJ2-5, is EAGVAQSPRYKIIEKRQSVAFWCNPISGHATLYWYQQILGQGPKLLIQFQNNGVVDDSQLPKDRFSAERLKGVDSTLKIQPAKLEDSAVYLCASSLPYTTQYFGPGTRLLVL.

This clonotype was seen just once. A read error may produce the germline difference seen at one junction end. The chain's CDR3 is CASSPGTSGTGEQLF. In DNA form, the CDR3 reads TGCGCCAGCAGCCCCGGGACTAGTGGGACCGGTGAGCAGTTATTC. The J gene is TRBJ2-1, the V gene TRBV5-1, with 8 bases identical to TRBD2. This CDR3 comprises 15 residues. Per the germline V gene, CDR1 is SGHRS and CDR2 is YFSETQ. The variable domain in full, with the rest retrieved from reference TRBV5-1 and TRBJ2-1, is KAGVTQTPRYLIKTRGQQVTLSCSPISGHRSVSWYQQTPGQGLQFLFEYFSETQRNKGNFPGRFSGRQFSNSRSEMNVSTLELGDSALYLCASSPGTSGTGEQLFGPGTRLTVL.

A note on this clonotype: Here the CDR3 omits its conserved ending phenylalanine or tryptophan, so a read error is the likely source. This chain links TRBV29-1 with TRBJ1-1; D may be TRBD1 (5 bases). The CDR3 loop spans 14 amino acids. In germline, CDR1 is SQVTM, CDR2 ANQGSEA. CDR3 DNA sequence: TGCGGCGTCCGACGGGGAGGGGAAGACACTGAAGCTTTCTCT. Translating it yields CGVRRGGEDTEAFS.